This T cell receptor beta chain was identified in a study of blood T cells in healthy people across ages (dated by TCRdb to between 2014 and 2017). About the investigation overall: Template switching captured roughly one uniquely barcoded TCR beta cDNA molecule per two T cells in model experiments. To track age-related changes in TCR beta repertoire diversity, the study relied on deep sequencing normalized with unique cDNA molecular identifiers. Four age groups were formed from the donors: young (average approximately 15 years), middle-aged (more than 35), aged (approximately 60) and long-lived (82). Using the same blood draw, the study looked at two additional independent replicas of 1 million unique cDNA reads for two donors, one aged 18 to 29 and the other aged 80 or older. General study outcomes and caveats: Observed TCR beta diversity per million T cells fell roughly linearly with age, and a significant reduction was already apparent by age roughly 40. Compared with the aged group, the long-lived group had more naive CD4+ T cells, fewer expanded clones and increased TCR diversity, a pattern suggesting age selection. Observed TCR beta diversity correlated strongly with the percentage of naive T cells measured by flow cytometry. The CMV infection status of donors was not known, potentially confounding age-related changes in expanded clonotypes. Because profiling used bulk unsorted PBMCs, naive and antigen-experienced compartments could not be compared conclusively. Estimates of total diversity from one million sequenced T cells were regarded as lower bounds and underestimates.

Systemically healthy Caucasian individuals from Russia, some 38 in total and aged about 6 to 95 years, were included as donors. Roughly 11 milliliters of peripheral blood were drawn from each donor into EDTA-treated Vacutainer tubes. Ficoll-Paque density-gradient centrifugation was used to isolate PBMCs, with at least 7 million per sample. Total RNA was extracted from PBMCs with Trizol reagent, with at least 5 micrograms obtained per sample. For every donor, flow cytometry on a PBMC aliquot measured the percentage of naive CD45RAhigh/CD27high T cells. Cut back by 3 bases and 3 bases, the V and J ends lie 19 bases apart. Via the germline V gene, CDR1 is SGHDT and CDR2 YYEEEE. From its cysteine to its phenylalanine, the CDR3 spans 17 amino acids. The only DNA kept is the CDR3, 51 bases in frame from the first base. Libraries came from 5' RACE. TCRdb shows the sequencer as Illumina HiSeq 2500. The second PCR ran for about 7 to 11 cycles and used a J-beta primer mix along with a sample-barcoded 5' primer. A unique molecular identifier was introduced onto each TCR beta cDNA molecule by a template-switch 5' adaptor carrying 12 random nucleotides. Each sample yielded at least 2.5 million CDR3-containing paired-end reads. First-strand cDNA synthesis was performed from all RNA using the Mint cDNA synthesis kit, with priming by a TRBC-specific oligonucleotide. Following uracil-DNA glycosylase treatment, a first 18-cycle PCR with universal primers M1SS and BC2_uni_R was performed on all cDNA. Processing in the source paper ran as follows. For normalization, 1 million high-quality reads, each with a distinct molecular identifier, were randomly selected from each sample. Instead of being binned into consensus sequences, reads with shared molecular identifiers were discarded. MiTCR, set to a Q25 quality threshold and the strictest error-elimination algorithm, was used for CDR3 identification, clonotype clustering and error correction. Lower-bound total TCR beta diversity was estimated with a nonparametric unseen species model using Euler transformation. TCRdb trimmed public reads at Q25 via fastp, called clones via MiXCR and kept in-frame beta chains. Rows with a matching CDR3 protein are joined into one entry that keeps the most common DNA and genes. The V and J calls reflect TCRdb's pipeline rather than the authors' work. This sample comprises 780,000 or so distinct CDR3 sequences, 20% to 25% of them detected only once. More than 3% of the sample comes from the top ten.

To note about this clonotype: There is no known antigen for this receptor. No quality values exist for individual bases; no much larger clone is one base distant.

These data also featured in a second study, about T cells of mothers and their children. From the second report: Nine systemically healthy Caucasian individuals served as donors, namely three mothers together with their six children. cDNA synthesis used all of the extracted RNA, with roughly 1.5 ug of RNA in each 15 ul reaction. In the second PCR, the M1S primer added sample barcodes and 2-4 random nucleotides. More than 8 million TCR beta CDR3 reads were obtained from each mother, and roughly 3.1 million reads were obtained from each child. In both related and unrelated pairs, thymic selection shapes the output of TCR recombination in a similar way, with inherited differences having only a minor effect. Normalized repertoire overlap was always slightly but never significantly higher in related than unrelated mother-child pairs. No persistent microchimeric T cell clones were detected, at a sensitivity of roughly 96 clones per million clonotypes. The study used deep NGS to compare TCR beta repertoires of mothers and children, seeking features distinguishing related mother-child pairs from unrelated individuals. The mean age was roughly 44 +/- 4 years for the mothers and around 10 +/- 4 years for the children. After adapter ligation was performed with NEBNext reagents, the libraries were sequenced on an Illumina HiSeq 2000 with 100+100 nt paired-end reads. To avoid cross-contamination, the mother libraries and the child libraries were prepared a month apart and sequenced in separate runs. For each donor, between 500,000 and 2,000,000 distinct TCR beta clonotypes were identified. Naive TCR beta clonotypes were estimated from low-frequency clonotypes matched to each donor's FACS-determined naive share, without sorting.

Sequencing was performed on blood. This receptor was identified in a boy younger than 18 in good health. This receptor chain uses TRBV5-6 and TRBJ2-1, with the D gene uncertain. The sequence in DNA is TGTGCCAGCAGCTCCGAGAACACGCTGTCCTTCTACAATGAGCAGTTCTTC. Its protein reads: CASSSENTLSFYNEQFF.